The rows below give T cell receptor beta chains drawn from one sample of a study of T cell responses to AZD1222 COVID-19 vaccine. Here immunoSEQ multiplex PCR was the method, and the copy in TCRdb shows in-frame clones only, minus some. The sample records approximately 110,000 clones, around 86% being singletons. The sample here was peripheral blood, taken on day 0 of AZD1222 vaccination. The receptors originated from an adult in good health. Each CDR3 is given with its conserved first and last residue. The order of the fields is V gene, J gene, clone size, D gene, CDR3 DNA, CDR3 protein. The D gene is left open where the match is weak. Clone size is shown for a subset of rows, as once, few, many or a class of expanded clone.

V: TRBV7-2; J: TRBJ1-4; size: NA; D: NA; DNA: TGTGCCAGCAGTCTTTTACAGAGCTTAAATGAAAAACTGTTTTTT; CDR3: CASSLLQSLNEKLFF
V: TRBV7-2; J: TRBJ2-7; size: NA; D: TRBD2; DNA: TGTGCCAGCAGCTCCCTATGGACTAGCGGGGAGCAGTACTTC; CDR3: CASSSLWTSGEQYF
V: TRBV10-3; J: TRBJ1-1; size: few; D: NA; DNA: TGTGCCATCAGTGAGCAAAACCGGGTCACTGAAGCTTTCTTT; CDR3: CAISEQNRVTEAFF
V: TRBV6-1; J: TRBJ1-1; size: NA; D: NA; DNA: TGTGCCAGCAGTGATGGGTCGGTGAACACTGAAGCTTTCTTT; CDR3: CASSDGSVNTEAFF
V: TRBV6-5; J: TRBJ1-6; size: NA; D: TRBD1; DNA: TGTGCCATAAGGGGGACAGGATCACCCCTCCACTTT; CDR3: CAIRGTGSPLHF
V: TRBV27; J: TRBJ2-1; size: once; D: NA; DNA: TGTGCCAGCAGTCTTACTCCGGGACATTACAATGAGCAGTTCTTC; CDR3: CASSLTPGHYNEQFF
V: TRBV10-1; J: TRBJ1-1; size: NA; D: NA; DNA: TGCGCCAGCACCCGGGAGTTGAACACTGAAGCTTTCTTT; CDR3: CASTRELNTEAFF
V: TRBV5-6; J: TRBJ1-1; size: NA; D: NA; DNA: TGTGCCAGCAGCTTGGGAAGCACTGAAGCTTTCTTT; CDR3: CASSLGSTEAFF
V: TRBV5-6; J: TRBJ1-6; size: NA; D: NA; DNA: TGTGCCAGCAGCTTGTTAGGGAACAACTATAATTCACCCCTCCACTTT; CDR3: CASSLLGNNYNSPLHF
V: TRBV20-1; J: TRBJ2-2; size: NA; D: TRBD2; DNA: TGCAGTGCTAGTATAGCGGGGGGCAACACCGGGGAGCTGTTTTTT; CDR3: CSASIAGGNTGELFF
V: TRBV19; J: TRBJ2-1; size: once; D: NA; DNA: TGTGCCAGTAGTATGGACGAAGGGGAGCAGTTCTTC; CDR3: CASSMDEGEQFF
V: TRBV20-1; J: TRBJ1-5; size: NA; D: NA; DNA: TGCAGTGCCGGCAATCAGCCCCAGCATTTT; CDR3: CSAGNQPQHF
V: TRBV6-2/TRBV6-3; J: TRBJ2-7; size: NA; D: NA; DNA: TGTGCCAGCAGTTACTCTTCTGGGGCCTACGAGCAGTACTTC; CDR3: CASSYSSGAYEQYF